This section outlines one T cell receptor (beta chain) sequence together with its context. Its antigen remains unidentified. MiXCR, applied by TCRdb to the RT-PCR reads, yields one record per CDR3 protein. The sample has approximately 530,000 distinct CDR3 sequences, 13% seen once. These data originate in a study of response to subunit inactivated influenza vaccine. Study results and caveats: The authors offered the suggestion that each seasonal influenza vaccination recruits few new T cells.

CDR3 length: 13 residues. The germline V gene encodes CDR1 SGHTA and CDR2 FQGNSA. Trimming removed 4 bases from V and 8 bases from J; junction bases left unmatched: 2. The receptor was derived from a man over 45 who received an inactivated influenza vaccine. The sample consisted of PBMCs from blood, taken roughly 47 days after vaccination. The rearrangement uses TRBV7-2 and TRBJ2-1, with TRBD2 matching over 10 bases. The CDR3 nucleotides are TGTGCCAGCAGCTGGACTAGCGGACATGAGCAGTTCTTC. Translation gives CASSWTSGHEQFF.